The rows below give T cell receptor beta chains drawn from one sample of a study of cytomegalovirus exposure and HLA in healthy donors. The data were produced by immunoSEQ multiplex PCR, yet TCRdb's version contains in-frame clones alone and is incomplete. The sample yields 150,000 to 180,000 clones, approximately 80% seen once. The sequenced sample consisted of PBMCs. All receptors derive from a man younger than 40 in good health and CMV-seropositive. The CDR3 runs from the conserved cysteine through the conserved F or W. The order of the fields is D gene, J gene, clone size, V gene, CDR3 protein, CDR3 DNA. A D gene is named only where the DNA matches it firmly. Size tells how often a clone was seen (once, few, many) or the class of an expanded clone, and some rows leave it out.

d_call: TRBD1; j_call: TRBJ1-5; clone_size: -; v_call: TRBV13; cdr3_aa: CASSSRQGEGGFKRTIAGNQPQHF; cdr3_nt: TGTGCCAGCAGCTCACGACAGGGTGAAGGGGGATTCAAAAGAACTATAGCCGGCAATCAGCCCCAGCATTTT
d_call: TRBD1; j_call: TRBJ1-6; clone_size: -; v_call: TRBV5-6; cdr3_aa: CASSLAGGSIYNSPLHF; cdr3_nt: TGTGCCAGCAGCTTGGCAGGGGGATCAATTTATAATTCACCCCTCCACTTT
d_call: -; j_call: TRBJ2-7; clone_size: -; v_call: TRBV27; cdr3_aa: CASRQGGAYEQYF; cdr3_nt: TGTGCCAGCAGGCAAGGGGGGGCCTACGAGCAGTACTTC
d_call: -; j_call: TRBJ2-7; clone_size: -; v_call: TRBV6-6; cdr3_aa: CSFKQKAAYEQYF; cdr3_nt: TGTTCTTTCAAGCAGAAGGCGGCATACGAGCAGTACTTC
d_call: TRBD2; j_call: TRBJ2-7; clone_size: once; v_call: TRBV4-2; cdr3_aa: CASSQDGLAGDLYEQYF; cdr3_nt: TGTGCCAGCAGCCAAGATGGTCTAGCGGGAGACCTCTACGAGCAGTACTTC
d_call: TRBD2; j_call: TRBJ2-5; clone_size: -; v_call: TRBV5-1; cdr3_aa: CASSLKSGRGQETQYF; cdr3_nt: TGCGCCAGCAGCTTAAAAAGCGGGAGGGGACAAGAGACCCAGTACTTC
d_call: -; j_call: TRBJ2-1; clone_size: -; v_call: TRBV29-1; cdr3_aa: CSVEDSFLREQFF; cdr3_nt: TGCAGCGTTGAAGATAGCTTCTTGAGAGAGCAGTTCTTC
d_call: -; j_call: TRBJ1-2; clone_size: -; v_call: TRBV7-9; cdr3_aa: CSSSRGESNGYTF; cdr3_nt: TGTTCCAGCAGCCGCGGAGAGTCCAATGGCTACACCTTC
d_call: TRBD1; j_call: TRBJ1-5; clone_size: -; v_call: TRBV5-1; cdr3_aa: CASSLGTGGSNQPQHF; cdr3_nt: TGCGCCAGCAGCTTGGGGACAGGGGGTAGCAATCAGCCCCAGCATTTT
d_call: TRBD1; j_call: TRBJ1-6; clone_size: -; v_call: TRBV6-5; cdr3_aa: CASSPRQGISPLHF; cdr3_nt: TGTGCCAGCAGTCCAAGACAGGGTATTTCACCCCTCCACTTT
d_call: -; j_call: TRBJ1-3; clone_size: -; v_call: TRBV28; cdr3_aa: CASSFPGHVSNTIYF; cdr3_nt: TGTGCCAGCAGTTTTCCGGGACACGTCTCAAACACCATATATTTT
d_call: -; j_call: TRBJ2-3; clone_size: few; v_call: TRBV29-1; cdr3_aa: CSGGEVRDTQYF; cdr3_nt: TGCAGCGGCGGGGAAGTTAGGGATACGCAGTATTTT
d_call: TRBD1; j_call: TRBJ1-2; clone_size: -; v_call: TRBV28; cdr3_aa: CASSLGGGATSNTF; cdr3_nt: TGTGCCAGCAGTTTAGGAGGGGGCGCTACATCGAACACCTTC
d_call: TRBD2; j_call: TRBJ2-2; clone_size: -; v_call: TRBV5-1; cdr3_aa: CASSWGLAAGELFF; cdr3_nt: TGCGCCAGCAGCTGGGGACTAGCGGCCGGGGAGCTGTTTTTT
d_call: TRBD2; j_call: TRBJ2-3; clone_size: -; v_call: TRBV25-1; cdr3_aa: CASSESGRGGDTQYF; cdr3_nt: TGTGCCAGCAGTGAAAGCGGGAGGGGCGGAGATACGCAGTATTTT
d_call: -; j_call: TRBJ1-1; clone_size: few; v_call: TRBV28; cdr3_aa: CASSLGGEAFF; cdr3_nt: TGTGCCAGCAGTTTGGGGGGGGAAGCTTTCTTT
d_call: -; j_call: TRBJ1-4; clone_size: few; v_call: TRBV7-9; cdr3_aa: CASSLFGANEKLFF; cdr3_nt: TGTGCCAGCAGCTTATTCGGAGCTAATGAAAAACTGTTTTTT
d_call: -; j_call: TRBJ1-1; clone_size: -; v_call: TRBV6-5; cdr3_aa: CASSYSGGNTEAFF; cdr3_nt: TGTGCCAGCAGTTACTCGGGAGGGAACACTGAAGCTTTCTTT
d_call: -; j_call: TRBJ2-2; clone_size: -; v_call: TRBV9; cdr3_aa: CASLGHTGELFF; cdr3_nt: TGTGCCAGCCTGGGGCACACCGGGGAGCTGTTTTTT
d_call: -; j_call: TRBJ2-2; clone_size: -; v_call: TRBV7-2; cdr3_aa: CASSLLGPGAIPGELFF; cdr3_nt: TGTGCCAGCAGCCTGCTGGGGCCGGGAGCTATCCCCGGGGAGCTGTTTTTT
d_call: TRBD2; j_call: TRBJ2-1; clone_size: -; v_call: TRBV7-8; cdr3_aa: CASRLRLAGEGPYNEQFF; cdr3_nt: TGTGCCAGCAGACTGCGACTAGCGGGAGAGGGCCCCTACAATGAGCAGTTCTTC
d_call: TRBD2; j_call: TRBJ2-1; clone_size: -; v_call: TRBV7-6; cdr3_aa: CASSSGLAGYNEQFF; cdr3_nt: TGTGCCAGCAGCTCAGGACTAGCGGGCTACAATGAGCAGTTCTTC
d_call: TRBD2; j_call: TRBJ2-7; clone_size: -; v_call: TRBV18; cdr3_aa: CASSLAGEAYEQYF; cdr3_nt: TGTGCCAGCTCACTAGCGGGAGAAGCCTACGAGCAGTACTTC
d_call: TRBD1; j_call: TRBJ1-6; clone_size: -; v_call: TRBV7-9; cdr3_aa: CASSSGQGAGDNSPLHF; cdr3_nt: TGTGCCAGCAGCTCGGGACAGGGGGCCGGTGATAATTCACCCCTCCACTTT
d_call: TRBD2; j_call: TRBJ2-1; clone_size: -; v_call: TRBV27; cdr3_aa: CASRPGTSGRIYNEQFF; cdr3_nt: TGTGCCAGCAGGCCCGGGACTAGCGGGAGGATCTACAATGAGCAGTTCTTC
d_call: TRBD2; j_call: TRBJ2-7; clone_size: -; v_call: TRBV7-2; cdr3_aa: CASSLRLAGVTYEQYF; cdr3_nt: TGTGCCAGCAGCTTGCGACTAGCGGGAGTAACCTACGAGCAGTACTTC
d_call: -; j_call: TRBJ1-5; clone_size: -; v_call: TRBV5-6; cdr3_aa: CASSAQGISNQPQHF; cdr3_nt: TGTGCCAGCAGCGCCCAGGGTATTAGCAATCAGCCCCAGCATTTT
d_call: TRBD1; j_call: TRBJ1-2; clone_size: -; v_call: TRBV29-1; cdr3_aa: CSVDRTGNYGYTF; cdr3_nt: TGCAGCGTTGATCGGACAGGCAACTATGGCTACACCTTC
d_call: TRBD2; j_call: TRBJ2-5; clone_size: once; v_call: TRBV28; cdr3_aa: CASSNGLAGVETQYF; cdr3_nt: TGTGCCAGCAGTAACGGACTAGCGGGGGTAGAGACCCAGTACTTC
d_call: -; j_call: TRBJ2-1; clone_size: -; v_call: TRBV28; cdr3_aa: CASSLYFVLNEQFF; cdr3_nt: TGTGCCAGCAGTTTATACTTCGTCCTCAATGAGCAGTTCTTC
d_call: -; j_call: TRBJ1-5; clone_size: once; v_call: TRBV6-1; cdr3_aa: CASSELGSGNQPQHF; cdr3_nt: TGTGCCAGCAGTGAATTAGGTAGCGGCAATCAGCCCCAGCATTTT
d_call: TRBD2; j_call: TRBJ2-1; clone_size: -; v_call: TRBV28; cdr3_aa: CASSIQRERQFF; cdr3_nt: TGTGCCAGCAGTATACAGCGGGAGCGCCAGTTCTTC
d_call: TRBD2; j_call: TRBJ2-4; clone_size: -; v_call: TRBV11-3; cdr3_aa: CASSLGGSAKNIQYF; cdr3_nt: TGTGCCAGCAGCTTAGGCGGGAGCGCCAAAAACATTCAGTACTTC
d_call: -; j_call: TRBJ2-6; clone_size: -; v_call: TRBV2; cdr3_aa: CASSERIHRAGANVLTF; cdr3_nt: TGTGCCAGCAGTGAACGAATCCACAGGGCTGGGGCCAACGTCCTGACTTTC
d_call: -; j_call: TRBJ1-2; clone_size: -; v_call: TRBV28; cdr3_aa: CASSFFAGGMNYGYTF; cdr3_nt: TGTGCCAGCAGTTTTTTTGCTGGGGGGATGAACTATGGCTACACCTTC
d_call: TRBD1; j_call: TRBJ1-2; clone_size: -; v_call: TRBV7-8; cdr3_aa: CASSQPDRGHYGYTF; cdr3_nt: TGTGCCAGCAGCCAACCCGACAGGGGGCACTATGGCTACACCTTC
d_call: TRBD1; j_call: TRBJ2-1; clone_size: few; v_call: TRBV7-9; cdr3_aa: CASSLAGDSYNEQFF; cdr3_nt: TGTGCCAGCAGCTTAGCCGGGGACAGCTACAATGAGCAGTTCTTC
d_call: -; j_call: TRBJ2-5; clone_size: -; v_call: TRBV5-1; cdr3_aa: CASSLVLDSQIVPQYF; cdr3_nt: TGCGCCAGCAGCTTGGTTTTGGACAGCCAAATAGTCCCCCAGTACTTC
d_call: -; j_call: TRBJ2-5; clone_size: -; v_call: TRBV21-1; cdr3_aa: CASSKLNAGETQYF; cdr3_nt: TGTGCCAGCAGCAAATTGAACGCAGGGGAGACCCAGTACTTC
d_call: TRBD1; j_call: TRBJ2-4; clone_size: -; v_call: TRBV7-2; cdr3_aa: CASSPLTGAEAKNIQYF; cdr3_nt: TGTGCCAGCAGCCCTTTGACAGGGGCAGAAGCCAAAAACATTCAGTACTTC
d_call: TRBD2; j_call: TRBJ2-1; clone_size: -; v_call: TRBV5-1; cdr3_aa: CASSIGRESQQSSYNEQFF; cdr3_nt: TGCGCCAGCAGCATAGGGCGGGAGTCACAACAGAGCTCCTACAATGAGCAGTTCTTC
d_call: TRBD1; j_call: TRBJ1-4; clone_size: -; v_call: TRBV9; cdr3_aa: CASSTRTGWDEKLFF; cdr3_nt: TGTGCCAGCAGCACCCGGACAGGGTGGGATGAAAAACTGTTTTTT
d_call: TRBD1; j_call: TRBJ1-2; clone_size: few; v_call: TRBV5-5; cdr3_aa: CASSLDDRGQNYGYTF; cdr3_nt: TGTGCCAGCAGCTTGGATGACAGGGGACAAAACTATGGCTACACCTTC
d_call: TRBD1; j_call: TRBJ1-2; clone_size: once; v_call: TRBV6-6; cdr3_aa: CASSSGTVYGYTF; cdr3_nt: TGTGCCAGCAGTTCCGGGACAGTCTATGGCTACACCTTC
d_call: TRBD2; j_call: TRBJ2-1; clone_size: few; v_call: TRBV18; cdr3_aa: CASSRGLAGRHNEQFF; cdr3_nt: TGTGCCAGCTCACGCGGACTAGCGGGAAGACACAATGAGCAGTTCTTC
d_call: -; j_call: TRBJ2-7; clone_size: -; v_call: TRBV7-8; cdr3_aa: CASSLDQTSEQYF; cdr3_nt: TGTGCCAGCAGCTTAGATCAGACTAGCGAGCAGTACTTC
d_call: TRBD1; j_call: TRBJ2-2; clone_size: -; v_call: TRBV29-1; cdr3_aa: CSAQKTGVNTGELFF; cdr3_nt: TGCAGCGCCCAGAAGACAGGGGTAAACACCGGGGAGCTGTTTTTT
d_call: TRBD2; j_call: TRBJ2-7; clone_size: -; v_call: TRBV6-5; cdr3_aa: CASSYSLSSGSYEQYF; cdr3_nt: TGTGCCAGCAGTTACTCTCTGAGTAGCGGGAGTTACGAGCAGTACTTC
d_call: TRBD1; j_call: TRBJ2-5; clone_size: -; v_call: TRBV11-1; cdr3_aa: CASSPRTGKQETQYF; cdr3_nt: TGTGCCAGCAGCCCAAGGACAGGGAAACAAGAGACCCAGTACTTC
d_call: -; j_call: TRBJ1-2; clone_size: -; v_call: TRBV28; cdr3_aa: CASSFGFLQIYGYTF; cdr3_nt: TGTGCCAGCAGTTTTGGTTTTCTGCAGATCTATGGCTACACCTTC
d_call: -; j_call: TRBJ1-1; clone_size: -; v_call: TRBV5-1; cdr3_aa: CASSQGYATTEAFF; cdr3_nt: TGCGCCAGCAGCCAGGGTTATGCAACCACTGAAGCTTTCTTT
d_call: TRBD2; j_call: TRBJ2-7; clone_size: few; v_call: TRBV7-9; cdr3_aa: CASSSTSGRTYEQYF; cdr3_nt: TGTGCCAGCAGCTCGACTAGCGGACGAACCTACGAGCAGTACTTC
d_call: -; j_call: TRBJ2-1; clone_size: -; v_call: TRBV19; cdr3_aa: CASSEGGASYNEQFF; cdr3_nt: TGTGCCAGTAGTGAGGGGGGGGCCTCCTACAATGAGCAGTTCTTC
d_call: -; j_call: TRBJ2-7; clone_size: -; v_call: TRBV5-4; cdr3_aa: CASRREQGDYEQYF; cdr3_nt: TGTGCCAGCAGACGGGAGCAGGGCGACTACGAGCAGTACTTC
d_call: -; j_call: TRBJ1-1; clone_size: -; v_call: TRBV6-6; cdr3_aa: CASSNFRQHEAFF; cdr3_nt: TGTGCCAGCAGTAATTTCCGACAGCATGAAGCTTTCTTT